Sequencing of this TCR beta chain was carried out in a study of shared clonotypes between healthy human individuals. Clones were sequenced by immunoSEQ multiplex PCR, and TCRdb holds only the in-frame ones, with some missing. The sample contains some 450,000 clones, around 77% of which appear only once. This clonotype was obtained from a woman aged 40-49 years in good health. Some clones in this sample may be carry-over from other donors' samples. Source material: PBMCs.

CDR3 sequence: CSVVTLGSSYEQYF. As DNA, the CDR3 is TGCAGCGTTGTTACGCTTGGCAGCTCCTACGAGCAGTACTTC. V gene TRBV29-1 combines with J gene TRBJ2-7; D uncertain. Germline V gives CDR1 SQVTM, CDR2 ANQGSEA. Trimming removed 4 bases from V and 0 bases from J, with 13 bases in between. The CDR3 totals 14 residues.